This T cell receptor (beta chain) was retrieved from a study of T cell changes during pregnancy in multiple sclerosis (dated by TCRdb to about 2019). Broadly, across the study: The study examined how the T cell repertoire changed over the course of pregnancy in women with multiple sclerosis.

Library preparation was by the immunoSEQ multiplex PCR assay. Entries here come from immuneACCESS through TCRdb and include only in-frame sequences with V and J called. Some clones fail to appear in such tables; in the studies checked, an unresolved V gene covers under half of the shortfall, and the cause of the remainder is unknown. Within this sample are under 65,000 clones, with roughly 92% of them counted one time only. More than 2% of the sample goes to the ten largest clones. In the case of this clone: Its antigen has not been determined. Within one base of it there is no much larger clone, and no base qualities were kept.

The germline V gene (reference sequence) provides CDR1 SGHKS and CDR2 YYEKEE. Its CDR3 holds 15 amino acids, cysteine through phenylalanine. Only the CDR3 DNA stays, 45 bases, in frame from base 1. The germline V and J ends show losses of 4 bases and 2 bases respectively, and no gene match explains 6 bases of the junction. The source material was CD8+ T cells from peripheral blood mononuclear cells, sampled in the third trimester of pregnancy. The receptor comes from a female donor with multiple sclerosis, enrolled in a pregnancy study. The chain is encoded by TRBV5-5 joined to TRBJ1-2; 9 bases in between match TRBD1. In nucleotides, the sequence is TGTGCCAGCAGCGGCGGGACAGGGACAAACTATGGCTACACCTTC. This encodes CASSGGTGTNYGYTF.